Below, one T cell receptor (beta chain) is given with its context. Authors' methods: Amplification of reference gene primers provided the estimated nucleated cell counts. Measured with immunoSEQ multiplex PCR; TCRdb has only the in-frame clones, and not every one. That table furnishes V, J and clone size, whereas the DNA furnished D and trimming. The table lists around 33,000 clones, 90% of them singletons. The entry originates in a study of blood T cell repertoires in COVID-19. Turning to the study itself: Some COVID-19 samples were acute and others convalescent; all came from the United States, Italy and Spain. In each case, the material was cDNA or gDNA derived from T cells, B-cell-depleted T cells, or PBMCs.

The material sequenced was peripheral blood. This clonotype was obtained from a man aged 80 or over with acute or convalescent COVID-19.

CDR3 in amino acids: CSVKGRSTDTQYF. The CDR3 region has the DNA TGCAGCGTTAAGGGGCGGAGCACAGATACGCAGTATTTT. The J gene is TRBJ2-3, the V gene TRBV29-1; possible D gene TRBD1, 5 bases. CDR3 length: 13 residues. The V gene lost 5 bases and the J gene lost 0 bases, with 9 bases spanning the gap. From germline, CDR1 is SQVTM and CDR2 ANQGSEA.